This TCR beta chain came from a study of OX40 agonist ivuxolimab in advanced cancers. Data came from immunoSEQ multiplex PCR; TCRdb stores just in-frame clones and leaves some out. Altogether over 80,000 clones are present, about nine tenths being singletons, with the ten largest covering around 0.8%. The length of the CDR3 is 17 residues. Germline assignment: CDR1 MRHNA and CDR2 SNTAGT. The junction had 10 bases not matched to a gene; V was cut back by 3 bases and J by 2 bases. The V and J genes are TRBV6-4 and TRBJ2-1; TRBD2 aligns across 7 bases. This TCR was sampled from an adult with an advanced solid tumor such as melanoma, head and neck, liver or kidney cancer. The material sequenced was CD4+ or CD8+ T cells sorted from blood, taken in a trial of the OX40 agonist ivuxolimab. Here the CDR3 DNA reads TGTGCCAGCAGTGAAAAAACCGGGGGACTAACCTACAATGAGCAGTTCTTC. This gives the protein CASSEKTGGLTYNEQFF.